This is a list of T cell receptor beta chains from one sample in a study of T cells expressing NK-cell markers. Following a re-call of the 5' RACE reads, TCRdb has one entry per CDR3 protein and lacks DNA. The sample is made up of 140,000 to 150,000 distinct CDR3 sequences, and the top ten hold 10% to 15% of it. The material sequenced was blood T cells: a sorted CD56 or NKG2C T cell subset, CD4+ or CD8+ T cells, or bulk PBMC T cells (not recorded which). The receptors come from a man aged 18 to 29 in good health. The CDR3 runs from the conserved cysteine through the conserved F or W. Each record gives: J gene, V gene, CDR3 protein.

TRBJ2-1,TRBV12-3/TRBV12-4,CASSPEGTSGRGNEQFF
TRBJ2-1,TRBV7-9,CASLSGTYNEQFF
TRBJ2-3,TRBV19,CASTGPRNTQYF
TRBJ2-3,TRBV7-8,CASSLSVAGVTDTQYF
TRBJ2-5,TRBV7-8,CASSPSPQETQYF
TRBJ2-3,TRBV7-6,CASSLVASGSTDTQYF
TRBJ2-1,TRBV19,CASSIIGSSGNEQFF
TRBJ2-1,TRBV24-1,CATSDPFSGTGEWDEQFF
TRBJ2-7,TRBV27,CASPLAGAPYEQYF
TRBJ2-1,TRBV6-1,CASSGLRGEQFF
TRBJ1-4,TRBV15,CATSRVHFEKLFF
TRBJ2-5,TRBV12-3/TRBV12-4,CASTAGAASGTQYF
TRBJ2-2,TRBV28,CASSFGQNTGELFF
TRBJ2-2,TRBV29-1,CSVKPGTVNTGELFF
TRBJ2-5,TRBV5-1,CASSSRRAETQYF
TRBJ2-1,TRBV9,CASSVGGLAAYNEQFF
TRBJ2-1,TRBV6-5,CASSYSKGNNEQFF
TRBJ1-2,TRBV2,CASSEAGSNYGYTF
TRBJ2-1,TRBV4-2,CASSQDPAGDNEQFF
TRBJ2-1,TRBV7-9,CASSPRRGNYNEQFF
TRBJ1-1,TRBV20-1,CSASQGNYRTNTEAFF
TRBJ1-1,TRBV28,CASKWGGSAFF
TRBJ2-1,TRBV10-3,CAISDPMRTSGRVSSYNEQFF
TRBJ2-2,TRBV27,CASSLSSHTGELFF
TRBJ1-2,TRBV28,CASSLTSTGGLDGYTF
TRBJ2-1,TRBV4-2,CASSQVGTSGNHNEQFF
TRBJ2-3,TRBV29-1,CSVVDPAGGPVIAQYF
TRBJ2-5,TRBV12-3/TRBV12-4,CASTHSGSGETQYF
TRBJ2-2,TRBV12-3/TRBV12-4,CASSLGPRSTGELFF
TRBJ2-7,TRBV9,CASSVGFSGSYEQYF
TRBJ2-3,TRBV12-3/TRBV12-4,CASSIGLAGGPPGTDTQYF
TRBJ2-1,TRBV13,CASSIRTSGSFNEQFF
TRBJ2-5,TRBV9,CASSWDSGIQETQYF
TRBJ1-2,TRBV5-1,CASSLVGSHGDGYTF
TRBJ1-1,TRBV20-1,CSASGYTGGAETEAFF
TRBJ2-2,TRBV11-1,CASRAAGELFF
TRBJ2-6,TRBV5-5,CASSLSRGQAGANVLTF
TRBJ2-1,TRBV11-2,CASSYISDEQFF
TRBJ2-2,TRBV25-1,CASPSPVGELFF
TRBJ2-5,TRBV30,CAWSVPTGSGETQYF
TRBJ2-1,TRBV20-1,CSARSGLSLTLSYNEQFF
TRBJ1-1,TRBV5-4,CASSLSQGGTEAFF
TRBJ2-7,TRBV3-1,CASSAGTSNEQYF
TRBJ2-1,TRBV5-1,CASSARTSGEKDEQFF
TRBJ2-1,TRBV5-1,CASSLDGPRNEQFF
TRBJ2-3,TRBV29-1,CSVEGQNTDTQYF
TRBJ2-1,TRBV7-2,CASSLVPPDEQFF
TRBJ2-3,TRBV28,CASSLRAVTDTQYF
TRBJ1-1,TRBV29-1,CSVDSVSMNTEAFF
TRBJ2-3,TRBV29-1,CSVSRGQGSTDTQYF